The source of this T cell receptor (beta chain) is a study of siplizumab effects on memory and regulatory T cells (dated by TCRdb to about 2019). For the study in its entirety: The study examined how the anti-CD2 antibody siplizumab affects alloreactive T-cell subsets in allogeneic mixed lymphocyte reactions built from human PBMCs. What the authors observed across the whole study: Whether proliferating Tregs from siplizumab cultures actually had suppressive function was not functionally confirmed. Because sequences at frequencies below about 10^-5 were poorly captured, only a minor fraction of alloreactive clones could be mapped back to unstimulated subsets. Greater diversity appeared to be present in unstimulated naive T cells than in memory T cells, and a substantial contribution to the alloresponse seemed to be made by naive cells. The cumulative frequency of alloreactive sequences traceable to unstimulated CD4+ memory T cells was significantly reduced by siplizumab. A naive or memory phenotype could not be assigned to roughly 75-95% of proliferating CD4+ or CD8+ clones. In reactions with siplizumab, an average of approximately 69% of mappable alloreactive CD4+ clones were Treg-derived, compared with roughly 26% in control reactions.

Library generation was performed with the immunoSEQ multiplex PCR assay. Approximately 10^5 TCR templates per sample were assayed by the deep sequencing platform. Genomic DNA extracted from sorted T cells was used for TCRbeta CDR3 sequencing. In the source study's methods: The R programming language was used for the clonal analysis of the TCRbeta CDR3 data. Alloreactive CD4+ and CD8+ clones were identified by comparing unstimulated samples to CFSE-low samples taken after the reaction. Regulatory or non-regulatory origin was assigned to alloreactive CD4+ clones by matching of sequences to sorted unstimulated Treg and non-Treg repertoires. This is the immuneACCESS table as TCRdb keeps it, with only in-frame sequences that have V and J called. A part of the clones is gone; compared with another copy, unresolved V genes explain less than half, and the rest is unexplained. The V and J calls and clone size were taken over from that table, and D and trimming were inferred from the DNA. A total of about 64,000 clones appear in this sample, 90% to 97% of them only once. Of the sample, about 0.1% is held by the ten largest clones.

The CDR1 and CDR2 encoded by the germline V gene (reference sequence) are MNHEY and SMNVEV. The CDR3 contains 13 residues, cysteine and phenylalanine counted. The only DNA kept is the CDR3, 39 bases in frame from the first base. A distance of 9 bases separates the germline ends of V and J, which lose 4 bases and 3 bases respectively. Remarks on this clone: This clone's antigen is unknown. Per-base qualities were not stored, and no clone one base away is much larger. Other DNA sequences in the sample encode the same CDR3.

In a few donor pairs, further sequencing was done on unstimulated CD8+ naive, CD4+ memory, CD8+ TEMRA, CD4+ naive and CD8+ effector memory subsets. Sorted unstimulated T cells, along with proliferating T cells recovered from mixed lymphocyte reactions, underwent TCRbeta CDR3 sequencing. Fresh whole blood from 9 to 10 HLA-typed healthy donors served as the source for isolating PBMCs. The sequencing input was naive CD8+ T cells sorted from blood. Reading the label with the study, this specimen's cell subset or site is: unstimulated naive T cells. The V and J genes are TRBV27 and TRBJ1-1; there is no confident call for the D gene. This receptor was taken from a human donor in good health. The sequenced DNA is TGTGCCAGCAGTTCGGGTGTTTACACTGAAGCTTTCTTT. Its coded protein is CASSSGVYTEAFF.